This TCR beta chain was sequenced in a study of CD8+CD57+ T cells in acquired aplastic anemia. Germline-derived CDR1 and CDR2 are SGHTA and FQGTGA. CDR3 length: 14 amino acids. V shed 5 bases and J 4 bases; nucleotides not matched to a gene: 7. It was genomic DNA that served as the template for profiling TCR beta VDJ and CDR3. Each CDR3 protein is one row after TCRdb ran MiXCR on the reads. The sample carries around 430,000 distinct CDR3 sequences, roughly 34% recorded once. This clonotype is a singleton in its sample. Selection for sequencing was limited to patients who had shown CD8+CD57+ cell expansion by flow cytometry.

The sequencing input was sorted CD4+, CD8+, or CD8+CD57+ T cells (not recorded which) from PBMCs. The sequence was collected from a human donor with aplastic anemia. The rearrangement joins TRBV7-3 to TRBJ1-2; the match to TRBD1 covers 7 bases. CDR3 region: CASSLQQGTYGYTF. The CDR3 nucleotides are TGTGCCAGCAGCCTCCAACAGGGGACCTATGGCTACACCTTC.